This T cell receptor (beta chain) was profiled in a study of shared clonotypes between healthy human individuals. Overall study: For every donor, three CD4 naive, three CD4 memory, two CD8 naive and one CD8 memory plates were used.

The split of CD4+ cells yielded CD45RA+ naive and CD45RA-negative memory subsets. Every subset had its genomic DNA shared out evenly among several immunoSEQ plates. The method was immunoSEQ multiplex PCR; TCRdb's version includes in-frame clones alone and lacks a portion of them. The sample consists of about 2.4 million clones, 93% of them appearing once. The germline CDR1 and CDR2 sequences are SGHRS and YFSETQ. This CDR3 contains 17 residues. V shed 4 bases and J shed 4 bases, with 21 bases lying between them. Sequenced: naive CD4+ T cells from PBMCs. Subset described: CD45RA+ positively selected. The sequence came from a man aged 18 to 35 in good health. Some clones in this sample may be carry-over from other donors' samples. The V gene is TRBV5-1, the J gene TRBJ2-1, with D maybe TRBD2 (5 bases). The DNA of the CDR3 is TGCGCCAGCAGCGCTCGGACGGGCAGCGGTTCGTACAATGAGCAGTTCTTC. Translating it yields CASSARTGSGSYNEQFF.